Below are 11 T cell receptor beta chains sequenced from a single sample in a study of T cell repertoires in cytomegalovirus infection. MiXCR was run by TCRdb on the reads, yielding one entry per CDR3 protein. The sample holds some 440,000 distinct CDR3 sequences, approximately 30% seen once. Material: PBMCs. The receptor set was obtained from a human donor in good health (CMV status not recorded). Some clones in this sample may be carry-over from other donors' samples.

For this clonotype: A much larger clone differs from this one at a single base, so this may be a read error. This sequence joins TRBV7-3 and TRBJ1-5; D is unclear. Per germline, CDR1 SGHTA and CDR2 FQGTGA. The CDR3 is 14 residues long. The CDR3 region has the DNA TGTGCCAGCAGCTTATCAGGCCCAGGTCAGTCCCAGCATTTT. Its protein is CASSLSGPGQSQHF.

The chain employs TRBV2 and TRBJ1-2; D not resolved. This CDR3 contains 11 residues. Trimming left V 4 bases short and J 5 bases short, with 5 bases between. Germline CDR1 and CDR2: SNHLY and FYNNEI. DNA of the CDR3: TGTGCCAGCAGTGGGGTGTATGGCTACACCTTC. Its protein product is CASSGVYGYTF.

V is TRBV2 and J is TRBJ1-2; D is ambiguous. CDR3 length: 16 amino acids. The germline gives CDR1 SNHLY, CDR2 FYNNEI. The germline V and J ends were trimmed by 5 bases and 8 bases, with 24 bases remaining between them. CDR3 nucleotides: TGTGCCAGCAGTAGACGTCCCGGTACCGTCAACGGAGGCTACACCTTC. It is translated as CASSRRPGTVNGGYTF. Based on the CDR3 plus reference TRBV2 and TRBJ1-2, the full variable domain is EPEVTQTPSHQVTQMGQEVILRCVPISNHLYFYWYRQILGQKVEFLVSFYNNEISEKSEIFDDQFSVERPDGSNFTLKIRSTKLEDSAMYFCASSRRPGTVNGGYTFGSGTRLTVV.

This clonotype appeared a few times. The chain joins TRBV12-3 or TRBV12-4 to TRBJ2-4; 9 positions match TRBD1. The CDR3 sequence is 15 residues long. V lost 3 bases to trimming and J lost 4 bases; unmatched junction nucleotides: 4. The CDR3 spells CASSLGGTGKNIQYF. Here the CDR3 DNA reads TGTGCCAGCAGTTTGGGGGGGACAGGGAAAAACATTCAGTACTTC.

The chain combines TRBV7-8 with TRBJ2-1, with D possibly matching TRBD1 (7 bases). CDR1 is SGHVS, CDR2 FQNEAQ, per germline. Trimming removed 6 bases at V and 9 bases at J, with 9 bases between. The CDR3 has 11 amino acids. For the CDR3, the DNA is TGTGCCAGCAGGCAGGGGGGTGAGCAGTTCTTC. Translated, it gives CASRQGGEQFF.

This clonotype has just a few counts. The genes are TRBV28 and TRBJ1-1, with no clear D. The CDR3 sequence is 14 residues long. Per germline, CDR1 MDHEN and CDR2 SYDVKM. V was trimmed by 7 bases and J by 6 bases, leaving 18 bases between them. CDR3 protein: CASIRDQVGSEAFF. In DNA, the CDR3 is TGTGCCAGCATTCGAGATCAGGTGGGGTCTGAAGCTTTCTTT.

In this sample, this clonotype turned up a few times. This rearrangement joins TRBV11-3 to TRBJ1-5, with a tentative D call TRBD1 (6 bases). The CDR3 has 19 amino acids. Trimming left V 0 bases short and J 0 bases short, with 18 bases between. Germline-derived CDR1 and CDR2 are SGHNT and YENEEA. CDR3 in DNA: TGTGCCAGCAGCTTAGATACAGGGAGAGGGGTGTATAGCAATCAGCCCCAGCATTTT. Residues: CASSLDTGRGVYSNQPQHF.

V and J are TRBV29-1 and TRBJ1-3, with TRBD1 matching over 7 bases. Germline lookup yields CDR1 SQVTM and CDR2 ANQGSEA. V was pared by 6 bases and J by 0 bases, with 11 bases of the junction left unmatched. CDR3 length equals 16 residues. As DNA, the CDR3 is TGCAGCGTAAATGACGGACAGGCCAACTCTGGAAACACCATATATTTT. Its translation: CSVNDGQANSGNTIYF.

V usage is TRBV19 and J usage is TRBJ2-3; TRBD2 matches 9 bases. This CDR3 comprises 15 residues. V lost 5 bases, J lost 9 bases, and 12 bases stayed unmatched. From germline, CDR1 is LNHDA and CDR2 SQIVND (reference sequence). CDR3 sequence reads: CASSDLAGMRETQYF. The CDR3 nucleotides read TGTGCCAGTAGTGACCTAGCGGGGATGCGGGAGACGCAGTATTTT.

This clonotype was seen many times. The chain links TRBV7-2 to TRBJ1-6; a weak D match, TRBD1 (5 bases). This CDR3 region has 15 residues. The germline V gene has CDR1 SGHTA and CDR2 FQGNSA. V lost 1 base and J lost 10, with 14 bases in between. The CDR3 DNA follows: TGTGCCAGCAGCTTAGGGGGCAGGGCAGGATCACCCCTCCACTTT. Protein: CASSLGGRAGSPLHF.

There are a few counts of this clonotype. The rearrangement links TRBV18 to TRBJ1-1; possible D gene TRBD1, 5 bases. V was clipped by 6 bases and J by 1 base, with 12 bases between them. The germline V gene has CDR1 KGHSH and CDR2 LQKENI. This CDR3 has 14 residues. The chain's CDR3 is CASSAEGPNTEAFF. The DNA of the CDR3 is TGTGCCAGCTCGGCCGAGGGGCCGAACACTGAAGCTTTCTTT.